This is a list of T cell receptor beta chains from one sample in a study of OX40 agonist ivuxolimab in advanced cancers. Assay: immunoSEQ multiplex PCR; the TCRdb copy retains only in-frame clones and omits some. The sample lists 65,000 to 90,000 clones, about 90% occurring once. Sequenced material: CD4+ or CD8+ T cells sorted from blood, taken in a trial of the OX40 agonist ivuxolimab. These receptors were obtained from an adult with an advanced solid tumor such as melanoma, head and neck, liver or kidney cancer. The CDR3 runs from the conserved cysteine through the conserved F or W. Fields, in order: D gene, V gene, J gene, clone size, CDR3 protein, CDR3 DNA. D genes are given only for firm matches. A clone size is listed for some rows: how often the clone was seen (once, few, many), or a class if it is expanded.

>NA|TRBV5-6|TRBJ2-3|NA
CASSISTDTQYF
TGTGCCAGCAGCATTAGCACAGATACGCAGTATTTT
>NA|TRBV28|TRBJ2-3|NA
CASTSFPSYTDTQYF
TGTGCCAGCACCTCATTCCCTAGCTACACAGATACGCAGTATTTT
>NA|TRBV9|TRBJ2-7|NA
CASSSPGASYEQYF
TGTGCCAGCAGCTCCCCCGGCGCGTCCTACGAGCAGTACTTC
>NA|TRBV4-3|TRBJ1-2|NA
CASSQNYKQMSHGYTF
TGCGCCAGCAGCCAGAACTACAAACAGATGTCTCATGGCTACACCTTC
>NA|TRBV6-1|TRBJ1-6|NA
CASSENLGQPNSPLHF
TGTGCCAGCAGTGAAAATCTAGGACAGCCAAATTCACCCCTCCACTTT
>NA|TRBV7-6|TRBJ1-2|NA
CASSFSPGYGYTF
TGTGCCAGCAGCTTCAGTCCGGGGTATGGCTACACCTTC
>TRBD2|TRBV6-1|TRBJ2-2|NA
CASSAPLAGVLGELFF
TGTGCCAGCAGTGCGCCCCTAGCGGGAGTTCTCGGGGAGCTGTTTTTT
>NA|TRBV5-6|TRBJ2-4|NA
CASSSQRLAKNIQYF
TGTGCCAGCAGCTCCCAGAGACTAGCCAAAAACATTCAGTACTTC
>NA|TRBV18|TRBJ1-6|NA
CASSSQAWLASPLHF
TGTGCCAGCTCATCACAAGCGTGGCTTGCTTCACCCCTCCACTTT
>TRBD1|TRBV30|TRBJ1-1|NA
CAWDLTGSAEAFF
TGTGCCTGGGACCTGACAGGGTCGGCTGAAGCTTTCTTT
>NA|TRBV30|TRBJ1-6|NA
CAWSVLSLGSPLHF
TGTGCCTGGAGTGTACTATCCCTCGGCTCACCCCTCCACTTT
>NA|TRBV19|TRBJ2-5|NA
CASSIMGETQYF
TGTGCCAGTAGTATAATGGGAGAGACCCAGTACTTC
>TRBD2|TRBV4-3|TRBJ2-1|NA
CASSQWGLSGKTHEQFF
TGCGCCAGCAGCCAATGGGGACTTAGCGGGAAAACCCATGAGCAGTTCTTC
>NA|TRBV19|TRBJ2-1|NA
CASSIVGGSEQFF
TGTGCCAGTAGTATAGTTGGGGGGAGTGAGCAGTTCTTC
>NA|TRBV30|TRBJ2-3|NA
CAWSVVDTQYF
TGTGCCTGGAGTGTTGTCGATACGCAGTATTTT
>NA|TRBV14|TRBJ1-2|NA
CASSPPGYPNYGYTF
TGTGCCAGCAGCCCACCGGGCTACCCTAACTATGGCTACACCTTC
>NA|TRBV7-9|TRBJ1-3|NA
CASSFGGPGNTIYF
TGTGCCAGCAGTTTCGGCGGGCCTGGAAACACCATATATTTT
>TRBD1|TRBV7-6|TRBJ2-6|once
CASSSRDRGVAGANVLTF
TGTGCCAGCAGCTCCCGGGACAGGGGGGTGGCTGGGGCCAACGTCCTGACTTTC
>NA|TRBV19|TRBJ1-1|NA
CASSIGGEDTEAFF
TGTGCCAGTAGTATCGGGGGGGAGGACACTGAAGCTTTCTTT
>NA|TRBV6-1|TRBJ1-1|NA
CASSPGPPGTEAFF
TGTGCCAGCAGTCCCGGGCCCCCCGGCACTGAAGCTTTCTTT
>TRBD1|TRBV19|TRBJ1-1|NA
CASSEHRDRSTEAFF
TGTGCCAGTAGTGAACACCGGGACAGGAGCACTGAAGCTTTCTTT
>NA|TRBV29-1|TRBJ1-2|NA
CSAQPGIGYGYTF
TGCAGCGCCCAACCTGGGATCGGCTATGGCTACACCTTC
>NA|TRBV5-1|TRBJ2-7|few
CASSSSYEQYF
TGCGCCAGCAGCTCCTCCTACGAGCAGTACTTC
>TRBD1|TRBV25-1|TRBJ2-1|NA
CASSFGTAYNEQFF
TGTGCCAGCAGCTTCGGGACAGCTTACAATGAGCAGTTCTTC
>NA|TRBV28|TRBJ1-4|NA
CASSRPGVKLFF
TGTGCCAGCAGCCGCCCTGGGGTTAAACTGTTTTTT
>NA|TRBV27|TRBJ2-1|NA
CASSTGRAALYYEQFF
TGTGCCAGCAGTACCGGACGAGCCGCCCTGTATTATGAGCAGTTCTTC
>NA|TRBV30|TRBJ2-7|NA
CAWLRDTNSYEQYF
TGTGCCTGGTTACGGGACACAAACTCCTACGAGCAGTACTTC
>NA|TRBV6-4|TRBJ1-3|NA
CASSVQAGNTIYF
TGTGCCAGCAGTGTTCAGGCTGGAAACACCATATATTTT
>TRBD2|TRBV27|TRBJ2-1|NA
CASSLSYSGGAVEQFF
TGTGCCAGCAGTTTATCGTATAGCGGGGGGGCAGTTGAGCAGTTCTTC
>TRBD2|TRBV15|TRBJ2-1|NA
CATSREGGRAENEQFF
TGTGCCACCAGCAGAGAGGGCGGGAGGGCCGAGAACGAGCAGTTCTTC
>NA|TRBV29-1|TRBJ2-1|once
CSVVLSGEQFF
TGCAGCGTTGTACTTTCGGGTGAGCAGTTCTTC
>TRBD1|TRBV9|TRBJ1-2|NA
CASSVRGPYGYTF
TGTGCCAGCAGCGTAAGGGGGCCCTATGGCTACACCTTC
>NA|TRBV13|TRBJ2-3|NA
CASSLASTDTQYF
TGTGCCAGCAGCTTAGCTAGCACAGATACGCAGTATTTT
>NA|TRBV25-1|TRBJ1-2|NA
CASSESSAWDGYTF
TGTGCCAGCAGTGAATCCAGTGCTTGGGATGGCTACACCTTC
>TRBD1|TRBV7-3|TRBJ1-5|NA
CASRSPGGVGNQPQHF
TGTGCCAGCAGAAGCCCAGGGGGCGTAGGCAATCAGCCCCAGCATTTT
>NA|TRBV27|TRBJ1-4|NA
CASSFFGEKLFF
TGTGCCAGCAGTTTCTTCGGAGAAAAACTGTTTTTT
>TRBD1|TRBV4-3|TRBJ1-6|NA
CASSQVFGTGSSYNSPLHF
TGCGCCAGCAGCCAAGTTTTCGGGACAGGGTCCTCCTATAATTCACCCCTCCACTTT
>NA|TRBV7-9|TRBJ2-1|NA
CASSLTGSSYNEQFF
TGTGCCAGCAGCTTAACGGGGAGCTCCTACAATGAGCAGTTCTTC
>NA|TRBV5-5|TRBJ1-4|NA
CASSSFSGLGKEKLFF
TGTGCCAGCAGCTCATTCTCGGGCCTGGGGAAGGAAAAACTGTTTTTT
>TRBD1|TRBV4-2|TRBJ2-2|NA
CASSQDPGRGLAGELFF
TGTGCCAGCAGCCAAGATCCTGGCAGGGGGCTCGCCGGGGAGCTGTTTTTT
>TRBD1|TRBV6-1|TRBJ1-2|NA
CASRDHRTGRYGYTF
TGTGCCAGCAGAGACCACCGGACAGGGAGGTATGGCTACACCTTC
>NA|TRBV7-9|TRBJ1-5|NA
CASSLGLEPQHF
TGTGCCAGCAGCTTAGGGCTTGAGCCCCAGCATTTT
>NA|TRBV25-1|TRBJ1-5|NA
CASSELDSNQPQHF
TGTGCCAGCAGTGAATTGGACAGCAATCAGCCCCAGCATTTT
>NA|TRBV9|TRBJ2-6|NA
CASSAGAGANVLTF
TGTGCCAGCAGCGCAGGGGCTGGGGCCAACGTCCTGACTTTC
>NA|TRBV30|TRBJ1-5|NA
CAWNPTGNQPQHF
TGTGCCTGGAATCCAACAGGGAATCAGCCCCAGCATTTT
>NA|TRBV7-6|TRBJ2-5|NA
CASSFYGEGRAQYF
TGTGCCAGCAGCTTTTATGGAGAGGGCCGGGCCCAGTACTTC
>NA|TRBV30|TRBJ1-5|NA
CAWSVGHMGNQPQHF
TGTGCCTGGAGTGTTGGGCATATGGGGAATCAGCCCCAGCATTTT
>TRBD1|TRBV28|TRBJ1-2|NA
CASSSLAETQGGIYGYTF
TGTGCCAGCAGTTCATTAGCGGAGACACAGGGGGGAATCTATGGCTACACCTTC
>TRBD1|TRBV18|TRBJ2-7|NA
CASSPAGGEQYF
TGTGCCAGCTCACCGGCAGGGGGAGAGCAGTACTTC
>NA|TRBV28|TRBJ1-6|NA
CASSAAHNSPLHF
TGTGCCAGCAGTGCGGCGCATAATTCACCCCTCCACTTT